The rows below give T cell receptor beta chains drawn from one sample of a study of OX40 agonist ivuxolimab in advanced cancers. Clones were sequenced by immunoSEQ multiplex PCR, and TCRdb holds only the in-frame ones, with some missing. Seen here are approximately 79,000 clones, 94% observed once, and the top ten hold just over 20%. The sequencing here drew on CD4+ or CD8+ T cells sorted from blood, taken in a trial of the OX40 agonist ivuxolimab. These receptors all stem from an adult with an advanced solid tumor such as melanoma, head and neck, liver or kidney cancer. The CDR3 runs from the conserved cysteine through the conserved F or W. Each record gives: V gene, J gene, clone size, D gene, CDR3 DNA, CDR3 protein. A D gene is named only where the DNA matches it firmly. Clone size appears in some rows only: once, few, many, or a class for an expanded clone.

TRBV19	TRBJ2-1	NA	NA	TGTGCCAGTAGTCCCGGGACGGGCAATGAGCAGTTCTTC	CASSPGTGNEQFF
TRBV4-1	TRBJ1-1	NA	NA	TGCGCCAGCGTGGGGGCAGGGATGAACACTGAAGCTTTCTTT	CASVGAGMNTEAFF
TRBV7-2	TRBJ2-2	NA	NA	TGTGCCAGCAGCTTAAGACCGATCGAGAACACCGGGGAGCTGTTTTTT	CASSLRPIENTGELFF
TRBV29-1	TRBJ2-7	NA	NA	TGCAGCGTTGGATACGGGCCGGTGGGCGAGCAGTACTTC	CSVGYGPVGEQYF
TRBV19	TRBJ2-7	NA	NA	TGTGCCAGTAGTTATATTTCGACTCTGCAAGGGGAGCAGTACTTC	CASSYISTLQGEQYF
TRBV5-1	TRBJ2-2	NA	NA	TGCGCCAGCAGCTTGGATTCTGGCGGGGGCGGTCCCGGGGAGCTGTTTTTT	CASSLDSGGGGPGELFF
TRBV12-5	TRBJ2-5	NA	TRBD2	TGTGCTAGTGGTTTGACCCATCTAGCGGGGGTACCGGACGAGACCCAGTACTTC	CASGLTHLAGVPDETQYF
TRBV7-2	TRBJ1-1	NA	NA	TGTGCCAGCAGCTTAGCCGTAATGAACACTGAAGCTTTCTTT	CASSLAVMNTEAFF
TRBV6-5	TRBJ1-5	NA	NA	TGTGCCAGCAGTTACTCTCGGGGGAATCAGCCCCAGCATTTT	CASSYSRGNQPQHF
TRBV4-3	TRBJ1-1	NA	TRBD1	TGCGCCAGCAGCCAAGATCCACAGGGGTGGACTGAAGCTTTCTTT	CASSQDPQGWTEAFF
TRBV9	TRBJ1-1	NA	TRBD1	TGTGCCAGCAGCGCCCCCCATCAGGGGGAAGGCGCTGAAGCTTTCTTT	CASSAPHQGEGAEAFF
TRBV5-6	TRBJ1-1	NA	NA	TGTGCCAGCAGTTTGATCATGAACACTGAAGCTTTCTTT	CASSLIMNTEAFF
TRBV4-3	TRBJ2-2	NA	NA	TGCGCCAGCAGCCAGCGACCTGTGGGGGGCACCGGGGAGCTGTTTTTT	CASSQRPVGGTGELFF
TRBV18	TRBJ2-7	NA	TRBD1	TGTGCCAGCTCACCGGACAGGGGGCGCTACTACGAGCAGTACTTC	CASSPDRGRYYEQYF
TRBV5-1	TRBJ2-7	NA	NA	TGCGCCAGCAGCTTGGCCGGGGGACGCGAGCAGTACTTC	CASSLAGGREQYF
TRBV7-2	TRBJ2-7	NA	TRBD2	TGTGCCAGCAGGGCATGGGTAGCGGGAGGCGACGAGCAGTACTTC	CASRAWVAGGDEQYF
TRBV4-1	TRBJ2-7	NA	NA	TGCGCCAGCAGCCAGGCCAGGGGGGGTGTACGAAAGCAGTACTTC	CASSQARGGVRKQYF
TRBV11-2	TRBJ2-5	NA	NA	TGTGCCAGCAGCTTAGGGGGTGAGGGATCCGGAGAGACCCAGTACTTC	CASSLGGEGSGETQYF
TRBV6-5	TRBJ1-4	NA	TRBD1	TGTGCCAGCGGTCTGGGACAGAATAATGAAAAACTGTTTTTT	CASGLGQNNEKLFF
TRBV6-4	TRBJ2-7	once	TRBD2	TGTGCCAGCAGTGACTTCCAGAGCGGGGCCTCCTACGAGCAGTACTTC	CASSDFQSGASYEQYF
TRBV7-6	TRBJ2-3	once	TRBD2	TGTGCCAGCAGCTCCCCTCTAGCGGGGGGCACAGATACGCAGTATTTT	CASSSPLAGGTDTQYF
TRBV5-1	TRBJ1-2	NA	NA	TGCGCCAGCAGCCACTCCCCACCCCAGGCCCACTATGGCTACACCTTC	CASSHSPPQAHYGYTF